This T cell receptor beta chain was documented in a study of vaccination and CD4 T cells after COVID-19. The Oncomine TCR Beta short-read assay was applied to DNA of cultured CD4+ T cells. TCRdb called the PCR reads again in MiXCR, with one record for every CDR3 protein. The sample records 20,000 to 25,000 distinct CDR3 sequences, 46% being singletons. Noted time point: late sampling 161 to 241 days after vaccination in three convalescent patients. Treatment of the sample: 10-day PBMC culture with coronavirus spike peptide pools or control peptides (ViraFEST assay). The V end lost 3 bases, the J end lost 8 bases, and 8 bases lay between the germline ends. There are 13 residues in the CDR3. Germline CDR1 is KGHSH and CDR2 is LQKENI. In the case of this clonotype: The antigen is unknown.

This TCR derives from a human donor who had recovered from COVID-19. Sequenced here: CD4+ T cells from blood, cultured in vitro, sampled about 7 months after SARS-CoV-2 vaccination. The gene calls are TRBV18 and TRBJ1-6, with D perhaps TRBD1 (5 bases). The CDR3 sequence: CASSPEGDSPLHF. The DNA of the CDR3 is TGTGCCAGCTCACCTGAAGGGGATTCACCCCTCCACTTT.